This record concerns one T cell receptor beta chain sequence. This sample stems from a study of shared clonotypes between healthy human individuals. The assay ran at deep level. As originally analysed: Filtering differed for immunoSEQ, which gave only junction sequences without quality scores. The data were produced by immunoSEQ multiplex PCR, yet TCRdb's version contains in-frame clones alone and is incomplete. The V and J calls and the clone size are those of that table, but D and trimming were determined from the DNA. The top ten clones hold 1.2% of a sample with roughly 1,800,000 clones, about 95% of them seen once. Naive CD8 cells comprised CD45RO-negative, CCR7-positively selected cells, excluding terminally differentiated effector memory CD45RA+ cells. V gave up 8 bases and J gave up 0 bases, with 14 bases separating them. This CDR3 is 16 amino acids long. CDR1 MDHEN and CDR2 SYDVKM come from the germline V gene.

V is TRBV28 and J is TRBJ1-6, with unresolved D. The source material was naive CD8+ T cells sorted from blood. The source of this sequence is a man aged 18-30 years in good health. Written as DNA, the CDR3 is TGTGCCAGCGGTCCCTCCGGGAGCTCCTATAATTCACCCCTCCACTTT. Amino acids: CASGPSGSSYNSPLHF.